This T cell receptor beta chain was sequenced for a study of blood T cell repertoires in COVID-19. Study-level information: Donors in the United States, Italy and Spain gave samples during acute or convalescent COVID-19.

Original analysis: It was from reference gene primer amplification that nucleated cell counts were estimated. Sequenced by immunoSEQ multiplex PCR; TCRdb stores in-frame clones only, minus some. Clonal size and the V and J genes are those of that table, whereas D and trimming came from the DNA. The table lists under 300,000 clones, 82% of them singletons. This clone has just one count. The sequence derives from a woman at least 80 years old with active or convalescent COVID-19. Sequencing was performed on peripheral blood.

The CDR3 DNA reads TGTGCCAGCAGTCTACGGACTAGCGAGACCCAGTACTTC. As protein: CASSLRTSETQYF. The chain uses TRBV2 and TRBJ2-5, with TRBD2 matching 8 bases. CDR1 and CDR2 (germline): SNHLY, FYNNEI. The CDR3 runs 13 residues. The V gene end was trimmed by 5 bases and the J gene end by 5 bases; junction bases not matched to a gene: 4.